The sequence of this T cell receptor (beta chain) was determined in a study of blood T cell repertoires in COVID-19. On the study more broadly: Some COVID-19 samples were acute and others convalescent; all came from the United States, Italy and Spain. The cDNA or gDNA used as material had been derived from T cells, B-cell-depleted T cells, or PBMCs.

Authors' data handling: Quantification of nucleated cells was approximated via reference gene primer amplification. Repertoires were generated with immunoSEQ multiplex PCR, while TCRdb's copy carries only in-frame clones and drops some. For V, J and clone size, that table is used; D and trimming come from the DNA. The sample contains tens of thousands of clones, approximately 86% of which appear only once. This CDR3 spans 15 amino acids. The ends lost 8 bases at V and 0 bases at J; junction bases unmatched: 7. Looked up from germline, CDR1 is SEHNR and CDR2 is FQNEAQ (reference sequence). This chain connects TRBV7-9 to TRBJ2-3, with 8 nucleotides matching TRBD2. The sample was peripheral blood. The receptor was isolated from a human donor in a cohort sampled during active COVID-19. CDR3 in amino acids: CASGLAGPSTDTQYF. The CDR3 DNA sequence: TGTGCCAGCGGATTAGCGGGGCCTAGCACAGATACGCAGTATTTT.